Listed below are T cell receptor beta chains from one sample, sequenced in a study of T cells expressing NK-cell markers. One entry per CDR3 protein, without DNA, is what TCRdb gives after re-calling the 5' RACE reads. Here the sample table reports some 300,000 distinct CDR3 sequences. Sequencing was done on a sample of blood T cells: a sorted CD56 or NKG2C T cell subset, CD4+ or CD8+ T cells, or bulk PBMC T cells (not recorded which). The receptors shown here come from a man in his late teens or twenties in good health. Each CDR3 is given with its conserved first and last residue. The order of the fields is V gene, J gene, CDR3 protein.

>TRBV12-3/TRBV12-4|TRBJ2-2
CASTPGGGELFF
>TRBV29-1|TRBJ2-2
CSVARGLAGDGELFF
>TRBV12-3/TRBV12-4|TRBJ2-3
CASSFPGRGADTQYF
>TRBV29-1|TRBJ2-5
CSVEAGRKETQYF
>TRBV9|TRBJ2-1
CASSARDPAYNEQFF
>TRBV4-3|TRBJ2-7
CASSQAQQGYEQYF
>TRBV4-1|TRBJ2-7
CASSQVTHHEQYF
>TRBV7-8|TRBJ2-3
CASSTRRYGTDTQYF
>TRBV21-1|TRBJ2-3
CASSKLAASTDTQYF
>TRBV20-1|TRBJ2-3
CSAPYSGSTDTQYF
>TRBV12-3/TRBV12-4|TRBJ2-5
CASSVGLAETQYF
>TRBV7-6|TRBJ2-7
CASSQDIASEQYF
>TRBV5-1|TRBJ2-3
CASSLLSEGTDTQYF
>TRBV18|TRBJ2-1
CASSPRDFAANEQFF
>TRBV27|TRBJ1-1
CASSRDRGRGTEAFF
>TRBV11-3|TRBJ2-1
CASSLDRLNEQFF
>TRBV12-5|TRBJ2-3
CASGPTVPDTQYF
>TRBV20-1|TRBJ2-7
CSAPSLTGHSYEQYF
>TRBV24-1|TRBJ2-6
CATSELGQTGANVLTF
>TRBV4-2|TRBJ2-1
CASSQEGGAVSNYNEQFF
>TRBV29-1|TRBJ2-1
CSVVRSGRLNNEQFF
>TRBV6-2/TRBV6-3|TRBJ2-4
CASAPAGSIQYF
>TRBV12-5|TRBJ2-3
CASGLASQQYF
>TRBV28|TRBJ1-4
CASTGQGREKLFF
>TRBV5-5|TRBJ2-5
CASSLGGVWQETQYF
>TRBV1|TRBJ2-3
CTSSQDIRDLDSTDTQYF
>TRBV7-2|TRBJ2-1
CASRLTGADEQFF
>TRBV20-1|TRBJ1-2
CSATGQGVGYTF
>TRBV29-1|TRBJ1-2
CSARFGDGYTF
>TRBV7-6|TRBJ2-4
CASSSQGGASGNIQYF
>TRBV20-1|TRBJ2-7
CSASSAVTYEQYF
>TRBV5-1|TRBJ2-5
CASSRNSGSGETQYF
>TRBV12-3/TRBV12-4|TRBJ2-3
CASRLQADTQYF
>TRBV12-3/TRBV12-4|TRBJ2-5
CASSLNRGPETQYF
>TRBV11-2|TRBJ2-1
CASRRAGGLLNEQFF
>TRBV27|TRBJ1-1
CASSLWVGGAEAFF
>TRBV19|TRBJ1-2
CASSSPGTGNYGYTF
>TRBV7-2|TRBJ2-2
CASSLQGIAGELFF
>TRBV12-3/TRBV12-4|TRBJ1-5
CASASSNQPQHF
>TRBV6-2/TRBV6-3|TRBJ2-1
CASRRTSASNEQFF
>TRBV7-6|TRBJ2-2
CASSLAGTGVVTGELFF
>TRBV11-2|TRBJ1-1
CASSAGQGILAFF
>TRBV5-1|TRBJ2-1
CASSLEELPYNEQFF
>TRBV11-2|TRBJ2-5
CASSLGWEGQETQYF
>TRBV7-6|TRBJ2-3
CASSLRAGWSTDTQYF
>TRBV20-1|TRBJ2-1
CSVDRGGNYNEQFF
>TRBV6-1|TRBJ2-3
CASSSDRGLGTDTQYF
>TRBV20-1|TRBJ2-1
CSAGETSGKIYNEQFF
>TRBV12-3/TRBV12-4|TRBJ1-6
CASRAGQNYNSPLHF
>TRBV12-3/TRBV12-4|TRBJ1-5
CASSTFSDQPQHF
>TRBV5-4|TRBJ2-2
CASSLVGGVTGELFF
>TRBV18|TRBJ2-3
CASSPRGAGGRDTQYF
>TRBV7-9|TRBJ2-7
CASSYGQPYEQYF
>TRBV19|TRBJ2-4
CASSPPVEGNIQYF
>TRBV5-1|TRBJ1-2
CASSLAPGQGVYGYTF
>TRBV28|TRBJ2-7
CASSWGGRYEQYF
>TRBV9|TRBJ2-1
CASSGPPGLATNEQFF
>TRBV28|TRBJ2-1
CASRAGTSGTPKQFF
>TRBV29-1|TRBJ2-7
CSVAYLAGAEQYF
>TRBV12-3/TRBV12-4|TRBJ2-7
CASSFGAGAFYEQYF